These T cell receptor beta chains were read from a single sample in a study. Using its own MiXCR run on the 5' RACE reads, TCRdb lists one record per CDR3 protein. The profile covers 55,000 or so distinct CDR3 sequences, with less than 25% appearing a single time and 3.2% taken by the ten largest. Source material: tumor-infiltrating Tregs sorted from the breast tumor. The receptors derive from a female donor with breast cancer. The CDR3 runs from the conserved cysteine through the conserved F or W. D genes are given only for firm matches. The size field is filled for only some rows; it gives once, few, many or a size class.

D: TRBD2; V: TRBV7-9; J: TRBJ2-7; size: once; DNA: TGCGCCAGCAGCTTAGGGACTAGCGGGAGCTCCTACGAGCAGTACTTC; CDR3: CASSLGTSGSSYEQYF
D: .; V: TRBV9; J: TRBJ2-2; size: few; DNA: TGTGCCAGCAGTCGTCGACAGTCGAACACCGGGGAGCTGTTTTTT; CDR3: CASSRRQSNTGELFF
D: .; V: TRBV11-3; J: TRBJ2-1; size: .; DNA: TGTGCCAGCAGCTTATGGGGGTACAATGCGCAGTTCTTC; CDR3: CASSLWGYNAQFF
D: TRBD2; V: TRBV10-3; J: TRBJ2-7; size: many; DNA: TGTGCCATCAGTGCCGGGAGGACCTACGAGCAGTACTTC; CDR3: CAISAGRTYEQYF
D: .; V: TRBV7-3; J: TRBJ2-3; size: few; DNA: TGTGCCAGCAGCTCGGGACTGCTGTCGACAGATACGCAGTATTTT; CDR3: CASSSGLLSTDTQYF
D: TRBD1; V: TRBV6-1; J: TRBJ1-2; size: few; DNA: TGTGCCAGCAGTGCCCCGGGACAGGGGGCCTCCGGCTACACCTTC; CDR3: CASSAPGQGASGYTF
D: .; V: TRBV6-1; J: TRBJ1-6; size: .; DNA: TGTGCCAGCAGTGAATCTGTAGGGAATTCACCCCTCCACTTT; CDR3: CASSESVGNSPLHF
D: .; V: TRBV3-1; J: TRBJ2-3; size: .; DNA: TGTGCCAGCAGCCAAGATATGCGGGGCGGAGATACGCAGTATTTT; CDR3: CASSQDMRGGDTQYF
D: TRBD2; V: TRBV10-2; J: TRBJ2-3; size: .; DNA: TGCGCCAGCAGTGATCTATCCACCGGGACTAGCGGGAGGGCTGCGCAGTATTTT; CDR3: CASSDLSTGTSGRAAQYF
D: .; V: TRBV6-5; J: TRBJ1-2; size: .; DNA: TGTGCCAGCAGTTACGGTAGTACTAACTATGGCTACGCCTTC; CDR3: CASSYGSTNYGYAF
D: TRBD2; V: TRBV5-1; J: TRBJ2-3; size: few; DNA: TGCGCCAGCAGGGGTCAACTAGCGGGGAGCACAGATACGCAGTATTTT; CDR3: CASRGQLAGSTDTQYF
D: TRBD2; V: TRBV20-1; J: TRBJ2-7; size: few; DNA: TGCAGTGCTGATTCGGTGGCGGGAGAATACGAGCAGTACTTC; CDR3: CSADSVAGEYEQYF
D: .; V: TRBV12-3/TRBV12-4; J: TRBJ1-3; size: few; DNA: TGTGCCAGCAGTCCCACGGGTGTACACACCATATATTTT; CDR3: CASSPTGVHTIYF
D: .; V: TRBV12-3/TRBV12-4; J: TRBJ2-1; size: few; DNA: TGTGCCAGCAGTTTGAGCGGAGACTACAATGAGCAGTTCTTC; CDR3: CASSLSGDYNEQFF